The clone carrying this T cell receptor beta chain was counted a single time. The antigen remains unidentified. This record belongs to a study of lymphopenia after photon versus proton radiotherapy. Study-wide results and limits: Post-nadir diversity loss with photons came from oligoclonal expansion, particularly CD8+ Temra cells.

TCRdb's table, derived via immunoSEQ multiplex PCR, lists solely in-frame clones and lacks some. The sample consists of almost 30,000 clones, around nine tenths of them appearing once. This receptor was obtained from a woman aged 55-75 years with cholangiocarcinoma. Some clones in this sample may be carry-over from other donors' samples. The sequences come from peripheral blood, collected from a patient treated with proton-based radiotherapy.

The CDR3 DNA is TGTGCCAGCAGCGTAGCCCTAGGGGGTAGTTCACCCCTCCACTTT. Residues: CASSVALGGSSPLHF. This chain joins TRBV9 and TRBJ1-6, with D tentatively TRBD1 (6 bases). Germline CDR1 SGDLS, CDR2 YYNGEE. This CDR3 comprises 15 residues. The V and J ends lost 0 bases and 9 bases respectively, with 13 bases between them.